The entry below describes one T cell receptor beta chain. This clonotype was seen many times. What antigen it recognizes has not been identified. The input lacks base qualities; no much larger clone sits a single base away. The sample belongs to a study of human T cells and chemical hapten exposure (dated by TCRdb to 2020 to 2023). With respect to the entire study: For sensitization, 2% DPC in acetone was applied to a 2 cm by 2 cm area of upper inner arm skin. Patch testing was done on the upper back using Finn chambers containing 0.01% DPC, and results were scored after 6 days according to International Contact Dermatitis Research Group standards. Blood for TCR sequencing was provided by twenty-nine alopecia patients at one to four time points (pre-sensitization, 2, 6 and 24 weeks). This study followed changes in the peripheral blood TCR repertoire in vivo during primary and secondary sensitization of alopecia patients to the hapten diphenylcyclopropenone (DPC). Libraries were combined into a pool for sequencing, and differences in TCR yield between samples came mainly from small differences in library volumes within the pool. Patient blood was sampled pre-sensitization (week 0) and at 2, 6 and about 24 weeks after DPC sensitization. The patient cohort, mostly female, included alopecia areata with under or over 50% scalp involvement, alopecia totalis and alopecia universalis. Throughout the roughly 26-week study period, patients were also given weekly therapeutic DPC doses on the scalp.

The library was generated by RACE. The run used a NextSeq 500. During library preparation, unique molecular identifiers were attached to individual cDNA molecules so that TCRs could be counted in a quantitative, reproducible way. For every blood RNA sample, sequencing covered both the TCR alpha and TCR beta chains. The authors' analysis ran thus. A median of about 87,000 TCRs per sample was observed, with a range of about 20,000 to 750,000. V, J and CDR3 annotation of the TCR reads was performed with the Decombinator software suite. For the PS versus PT1 abundance plots, all samples were subsampled to the same number of TCRs (28,000). Expanded TCRs were defined as absent before sensitization and observed at least eight times at the 2-week time point. The public sequencing data were trimmed at Q25 with fastp and processed into clonotypes with MiXCR by TCRdb, which kept only in-frame beta chains. One record per CDR3 amino acid sequence lists the most common genes and DNA. The authors' filters were not applied to this entry. Present in this sample are tens of thousands of distinct CDR3 sequences, around a tenth of which were seen just once. In total, the top ten clones hold 5.5% to 7% of the sample.

Based on the germline V gene, the CDR1 and CDR2 sequences are MNHEY and SVGEGT. Trimming at the junction amounts to 0 bases on V and 4 bases on J, and the germline ends lie 12 bases apart. The CDR3 numbers 15 residues from cysteine through phenylalanine. Just CDR3 DNA is preserved here, 45 bases in frame from base 1. In the paper's terms, the time point label means: patch test 2, 6 weeks after DPC sensitization. According to the study, the label for this sample's treatment or condition signals: therapeutic diphenylcyclopropenone sensitization with weekly scalp DPC. Blood at each patch-test visit was drawn before the patch test was applied. Patients were considered eligible if aged 18 to 70, diagnosed with alopecia and deemed suitable for DPC therapy, and patients were excluded if pregnant. Unfractionated whole blood was collected in Tempus Blood RNA tubes, and total RNA was extracted from that blood.

What the research found in general, with its limitations: All patients had alopecia, a presumed autoimmune disease, so their immune response might differ from that of healthy individuals. Patch test score was positively correlated with the number of PT1 expanded TCRs, with significance at thresholds 8, 16 and 32 but not at 4. The number of TCRs above 1 in 1000 frequency did not change with DPC sensitization; there was no evidence of global repertoire structure alterations. Expanded TCRs formed significantly more large CDR3 similarity clusters than pre-sensitization or healthy control sets, consistent with antigen-driven responses. After repeated subsampling, the strength of the expansion versus patch-test correlation and the threshold at which it became significant changed.

Sequenced material: whole blood, taken in connection with sensitization to the hapten diphenylcyclopropenone (DPC). The sequence was collected from a man in his thirties or forties with alopecia areata. Some clones in this sample may be carry-over from other donors' samples. Recombination connected TRBV6-2 or TRBV6-3 to TRBJ1-1, with TRBD1 as a weak D call on 5 bases. The nucleotide sequence reads as follows: TGTGCCAGCAGTTACTCAAGGACAATTTTCACTGAAGCTTTCTTT. This codes for CASSYSRTIFTEAFF.